This T cell receptor beta chain was captured in a study of CD8 T cells in Susac syndrome. The germline V gene has CDR1 SQVTM and CDR2 ANQGSEA. The CDR3 loop spans 16 amino acids. After removal of 2 bases from V and 4 bases from J, the junction contained 13 bases not matched to a gene. Sequencing of TCR beta was performed on blood CD8+ T cells and on blood CD4+ T cells. The RNA, roughly 0.45 to 1 ug, was put through reverse transcription using random hexamers. It was immunoSEQ multiplex PCR that amplified TCR beta CDR3 across 54 Vbeta and 13 Jbeta. TCRdb re-called the immunoSEQ multiplex PCR reads with MiXCR, one entry per CDR3 protein. The profile shows approximately 100,000 distinct CDR3 sequences, roughly 91% of them singletons. Whole-study findings and limits: The study recognized that its TCR sequencing and HLA analysis covered a relatively small number of individuals.

With respect to this clonotype: The antigen is undetermined.

The sequencing input was CD4+ T cells from PBMCs. This chain uses TRBV29-1 with TRBJ2-7; TRBD2 matches 8 bases. The receptor was isolated from a human donor in good health. The CDR3 is CSVESPQTGGDYEQYF. The CDR3 region has the DNA TGCAGCGTTGAATCCCCCCAGACCGGGGGGGATTACGAGCAGTACTTC.